The clone carrying this TCR beta chain was seen a few times. Its antigen is currently unknown. These data come from a study of T cells in Graves' hyperthyroidism and ophthalmopathy. Study-level results: Most thyroid-expanded clonotypes above 0.001 were also found in blood. Ophthalmopathy was predicted by the model a median of roughly 6.6 months ahead of onset. Stable hyperthyroidism and ophthalmopathy were separated using 13 V-J signatures.

Trimming took off 1 base at V and 0 bases at J, with 6 bases between the two ends. This CDR3 is 15 amino acids long. Germline V gene data show CDR1 as SGHNT and CDR2 as YENEEA. Authors of the study amplified TCR beta CDR3 regions from RNA transcripts. Researchers ran a first-round RT-PCR on the TCR CDR3 using the HTBI primer set. MiXCR, applied by TCRdb to the multiplex PCR reads, yields one record per CDR3 protein. The profile shows 250,000 to 400,000 distinct CDR3 sequences, roughly an eighth of them singletons. Fresh 10 ml peripheral blood yielded PBMCs. This clonotype was obtained from a woman aged 35 to 49 with Graves' ophthalmopathy. The chain combines TRBV11-3 with TRBJ1-4, with D uncertain. The sequenced material came from blood. For the CDR3, the DNA is TGTGCCAGCAGCTTAGGGCTCGCAACTAATGAAAAACTGTTTTTT. This encodes CASSLGLATNEKLFF.